The sequence of this T cell receptor (beta chain) was determined in a study of immune evolution from preneoplasia to lung adenocarcinoma. Study observations and caveats: Top clone frequencies peaked in normal lung, apparently declining through invasive adenocarcinoma.

Patients had resection in Japan or China between about 2013 and 2017. Histologic diagnosis was independently verified by two lung pathologists. Macro-dissection enriched premalignant or tumor cells before nucleic acid extraction. Some clones are missing from TCRdb's copy, which holds only in-frame ones; the method was immunoSEQ multiplex PCR. This table holds some 7,800 clones, about four fifths found once. Worth noting for this clone: The antigen is undetermined.

The CDR3 has 13 amino acids. Trimming stripped 8 bases from V and 3 bases from J, with 11 bases between. Germline lookup yields CDR1 MGHDK and CDR2 SYGVNS. The source of this sequence is an older person with lung adenocarcinoma. The sequencing input was FFPE minimally invasive lung adenocarcinoma tissue. J is TRBJ1-5 and V is TRBV25-1, with D possibly matching TRBD1 (5 bases). This chain's CDR3 is CASGWGPNQPQHF. The DNA for the CDR3 is TGTGCCAGCGGGTGGGGACCCAATCAGCCCCAGCATTTT.